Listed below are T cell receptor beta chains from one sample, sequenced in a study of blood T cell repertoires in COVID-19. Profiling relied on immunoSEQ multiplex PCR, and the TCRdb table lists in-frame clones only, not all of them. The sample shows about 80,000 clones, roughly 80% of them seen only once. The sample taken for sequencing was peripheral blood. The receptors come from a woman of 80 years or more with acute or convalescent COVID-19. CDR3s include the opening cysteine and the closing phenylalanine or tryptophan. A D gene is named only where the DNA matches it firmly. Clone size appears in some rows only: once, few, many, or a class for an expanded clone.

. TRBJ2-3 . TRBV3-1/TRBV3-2 CASSATRVYGTQYF TGTGCCAGCAGCGCTACTAGAGTATATGGTACGCAGTATTTT
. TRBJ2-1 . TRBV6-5 CASSLKPARGNEQFF TGTGCCAGCAGCCTAAAGCCGGCTAGGGGGAATGAGCAGTTCTTC
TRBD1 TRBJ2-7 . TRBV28 CASSLSPGGYEQYF TGTGCCAGCAGTTTATCCCCAGGGGGCTACGAGCAGTACTTC
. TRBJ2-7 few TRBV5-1 CASSLAAQGISYEQYF TGCGCCAGCAGCTTGGCCGCACAGGGAATATCCTACGAGCAGTACTTC
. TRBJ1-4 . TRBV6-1 CASSDQGTTNEKLFF TGTGCCAGCAGTGATCAGGGTACAACTAATGAAAAACTGTTTTTT
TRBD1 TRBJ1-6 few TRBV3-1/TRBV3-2 CASSRTGGQSSYNSPLHF TGTGCCAGCAGTCGGACAGGGGGCCAGAGCTCCTATAATTCACCCCTCCACTTT
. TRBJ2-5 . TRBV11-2 CASSATGAIETQYF TGTGCCAGCAGCGCCACAGGAGCGATTGAGACCCAGTACTTC
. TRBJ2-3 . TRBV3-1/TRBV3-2 CASSSGWSDTQYF TGTGCCAGCAGCTCCGGGTGGTCAGATACGCAGTATTTT
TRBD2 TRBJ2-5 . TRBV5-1 CASSKMGLAGAQGQETQYF TGCGCCAGCAGCAAAATGGGACTAGCGGGGGCCCAGGGCCAAGAGACCCAGTACTTC
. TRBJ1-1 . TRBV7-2 CASSFRGEGVAEAFF TGTGCCAGCAGCTTTAGGGGGGAGGGGGTAGCTGAAGCTTTCTTT
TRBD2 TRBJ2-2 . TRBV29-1 CSVETGIAGGRRSGELFF TGCAGCGTTGAAACCGGGATCGCGGGGGGGCGGAGGTCCGGGGAGCTGTTTTTT
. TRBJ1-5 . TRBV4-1 CASSQIRGAPNQPQHF TGCGCCAGCAGCCAAATCCGGGGGGCCCCCAATCAGCCCCAGCATTTT
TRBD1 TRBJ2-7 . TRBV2 CASNIPGQGDPPSYEQYF TGTGCCAGCAATATCCCGGGACAGGGTGACCCTCCCTCCTACGAGCAGTACTTC
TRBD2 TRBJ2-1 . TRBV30 CAWSKQERGGSLEQFF TGTGCCTGGAGCAAGCAGGAGCGGGGGGGCTCTCTTGAGCAGTTCTTC
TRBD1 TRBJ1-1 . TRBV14 CASSQRGTGPSTEAFF TGTGCCAGCAGCCAACGGGGGACAGGGCCTAGCACTGAAGCTTTCTTT
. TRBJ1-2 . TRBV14 CASSQVGRLNYGYTF TGTGCCAGCAGCCAAGTTGGCAGGCTAAACTATGGCTACACCTTC
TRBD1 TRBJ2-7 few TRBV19 CASSMGIGQGREQYF TGTGCCAGTAGTATGGGAATAGGACAGGGGCGTGAGCAGTACTTC
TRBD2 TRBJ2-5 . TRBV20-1 CSASSGGPGETQYF TGCAGTGCTAGTAGCGGGGGCCCGGGGGAGACCCAGTACTTC
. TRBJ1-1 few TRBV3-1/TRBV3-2 CASSHGNTEAFF TGTGCCAGCAGCCACGGTAACACTGAAGCTTTCTTT
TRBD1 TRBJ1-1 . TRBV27 CASSRQGAHTEAFF TGTGCCAGCAGCCGACAGGGGGCACACACTGAAGCTTTCTTT
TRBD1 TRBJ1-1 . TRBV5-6 CASSRRTGGLRNTEAFF TGTGCCAGCAGCCGCCGGACAGGGGGATTAAGGAACACTGAAGCTTTCTTT